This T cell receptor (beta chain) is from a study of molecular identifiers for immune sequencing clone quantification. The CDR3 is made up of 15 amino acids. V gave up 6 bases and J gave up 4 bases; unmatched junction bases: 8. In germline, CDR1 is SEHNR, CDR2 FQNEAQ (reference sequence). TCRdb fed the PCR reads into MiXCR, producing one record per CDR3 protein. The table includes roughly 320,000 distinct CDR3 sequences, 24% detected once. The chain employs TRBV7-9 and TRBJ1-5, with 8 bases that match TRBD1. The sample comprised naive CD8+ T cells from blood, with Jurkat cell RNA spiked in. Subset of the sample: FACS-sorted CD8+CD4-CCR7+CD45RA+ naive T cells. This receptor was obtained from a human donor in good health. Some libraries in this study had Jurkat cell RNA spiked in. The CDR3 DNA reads TGTGCCAGCAGTTCTTCCGGGACAGGAAATCAGCCCCAGCATTTT. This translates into CASSSSGTGNQPQHF.